The 19 T cell receptor beta chains below come from one sample, sequenced in a study of T-cell reconstitution after alpha-beta-depleted transplantation in children (dated by TCRdb to 2016 to 2017). In the paper's terms, the treatment or condition label means: allogeneic hematopoietic cell transplantation with graft depleted of TCRalphabeta T cells and CD19 B cells. Library generation was performed with PCR. The reads were generated on an Illumina HiSeq 2500. TCR libraries were prepared with molecular barcoding, using unique molecular identifiers to normalize TCRbeta repertoire quantification. TCRdb trimmed the raw reads at Q25, called clones with MiXCR and kept productive beta chains. When rows share a CDR3 protein, they turn into one entry using the most common DNA and genes. For this sample the table gives 330,000 or so distinct CDR3 sequences, of which 9.5% to 13% were detected only once. 7.5% of the sample is held by the ten biggest clonotypes.

The source was PBMCs, collected before TCRalphabeta/CD19-depleted stem cell transplant. All receptors derive from a boy less than two years old with acute myeloid leukemia, due to receive a stem cell transplant.

This clonotype was detected many times. The chain is built from TRBV11-2 and TRBJ2-5; D possibly corresponds to TRBD2 (6 bases). Between the trimmed V and J ends, which lost 1 base and 3 bases, there was a span of 9 bases. The CDR3 extends over 14 amino acids. From germline, CDR1 is SGHAT and CDR2 FQNNGV. The CDR3 DNA reads as TGTGCCAGCAGCTTAGCGGACTATGAAGAGACCCAGTACTTC. This gives the protein CASSLADYEETQYF.

This clonotype occurred many times. The chain is built from TRBV7-2 and TRBJ1-1; perhaps TRBD1 as D (6 bases). The CDR3 loop spans 15 amino acids. Trimming removed 5 bases from V and 0 bases from J, with 13 bases in between. CDR1 and CDR2 (germline): SGHTA, FQGNSA. The CDR3 spells CASSRTAFMNTEAFF. CDR3 bases: TGTGCCAGCAGCCGGACAGCTTTTATGAACACTGAAGCTTTCTTT.

The chain combines TRBV6-1 with TRBJ2-7, with 8 positions matching TRBD1. In germline, CDR1 is MNHNS, CDR2 SASEGT. V was clipped by 3 bases and J by 2 bases; unmatched bases: 6. This CDR3 has 15 residues. This CDR3 is CASSDVGQGTYEQYF. Here the CDR3 DNA reads TGTGCCAGCAGTGATGTCGGACAGGGCACCTACGAGCAGTACTTC.

This clonotype was seen only a few times. A junction boundary mismatches the germline segment, possibly from a read error. The chain couples TRBV20-1 to TRBJ2-1; TRBD2 agrees at 12 bases. Germline V gene sequence: CDR1 DFQATT, CDR2 SNEGSKA (reference sequence). The CDR3 runs 16 residues. The CDR3, as DNA: TGCTGTGCTAGAGCCCGACTAGCGGGAGTCGGCAATGAGCAGTTCTTC. Protein product: CCARARLAGVGNEQFF.

This clonotype occurred many times. This chain connects TRBV18 to TRBJ2-7; 15 positions agree with TRBD2. Germline V gene sequence: CDR1 KGHSH, CDR2 LQKENI. J was trimmed by 0 bases and V by 5 bases; bases with no gene match: 8. The CDR3 extends over 18 amino acids. CDR3 region: CASSTPGLAGGISYEQYF. CDR3 sequence (DNA): TGTGCCAGCTCAACCCCCGGACTAGCGGGAGGGATCTCCTACGAGCAGTACTTC.

This clonotype was recorded at least ten times. The chain combines TRBV6-5 with TRBJ2-7; 9 bases are shared with TRBD2. There are 15 residues in the CDR3. Germline lookup yields CDR1 MNHEY and CDR2 SVGAGI. After removal of 0 bases from V and 13 bases from J, the junction contained 13 bases not matched to a gene. For the CDR3, the DNA is TGTGCCAGCAGTTACTCCCCGGGAGGAATAGCGGGAGTATACTTC. This gives the protein CASSYSPGGIAGVYF.

This clonotype was detected many times. The rearrangement links TRBV7-2 to TRBJ1-3; D call uncertain. The CDR3 sequence is 14 residues long. From germline, CDR1 is SGHTA and CDR2 FQGNSA. V gave up 8 bases and J gave up 4 bases, with 15 bases separating them. For the CDR3, the DNA is TGTGCCAGCCGGGCGGCGGGGTCCGGAAACACCATATATTTT. Translated, it gives CASRAAGSGNTIYF.

This clonotype was counted many times. The V and J genes are TRBV4-2 and TRBJ1-1, with 9 bases matching TRBD1. The CDR3 is 14 residues long. Germline V gene lookup returns CDR1 LGHNA and CDR2 YNFKEQ. After removal of 4 bases from V and 3 bases from J, the junction contained 3 bases not matched to a gene. The chain's CDR3 is CASSPRQGDTEAFF. The CDR3 DNA reads as TGTGCCAGCAGCCCCAGACAGGGGGACACTGAAGCTTTCTTT.

This clonotype was recorded at least ten times. V usage is TRBV7-2 and J usage is TRBJ2-1, with 8 bases identical to TRBD2. The CDR3 sequence is 15 residues long. Germline V CDR1 and CDR2: SGHTA, FQGNSA. With 1 base clipped from V and 4 bases from J, the junction kept 3 bases outside the gene matches. This CDR3 reads CASSLGREVYNEQFF. The DNA of the CDR3 is TGTGCCAGCAGCTTAGGGCGGGAGGTGTACAATGAGCAGTTCTTC. Looking up the rest from reference TRBV7-2 and TRBJ2-1 gives the full variable domain: GAGVSQSPSNKVTEKGKDVELRCDPISGHTALYWYRQSLGQGLEFLIYFQGNSAPDKSGLPSDRFSAERTGGSVSTLTIQRTQQEDSAVYLCASSLGREVYNEQFFGPGTRLTVL.

This clonotype came up many times. This chain connects TRBV5-1 to TRBJ1-5; D possibly corresponds to TRBD1 (6 bases). From germline, CDR1 is SGHRS and CDR2 YFSETQ. The CDR3 is 16 amino acids. V lost 4 bases and J lost 2, with 16 bases in between. Here the CDR3 DNA reads TGCGCCAGCAGCCCCGGGGGCGGGGGACGCAATCAGCCCCAGCATTTT. As protein: CASSPGGGGRNQPQHF. Looking up the rest from reference TRBV5-1 and TRBJ1-5 gives the full variable domain: KAGVTQTPRYLIKTRGQQVTLSCSPISGHRSVSWYQQTPGQGLQFLFEYFSETQRNKGNFPGRFSGRQFSNSRSEMNVSTLELGDSALYLCASSPGGGGRNQPQHFGDGTRLSIL.

This clonotype was recorded at least ten times. The CDR3 region has the DNA TGCGCCAGCAGCTACGACAGACTGCGAACTTACACAGATACGCAGTATTTT. It encodes CASSYDRLRTYTDTQYF. V and J are TRBV5-1 and TRBJ2-3, with D possibly being TRBD1 (5 bases). Trimming stripped 3 bases from V and 2 bases from J, with 19 bases between. The germline V gene encodes CDR1 SGHRS and CDR2 YFSETQ. The CDR3 runs to 17 residues.

The chain combines TRBV19 with TRBJ2-3, with D unresolved. CDR3 length: 14 residues. V gave up 5 bases and J gave up 3 bases, with 12 bases separating them. Looked up from germline, CDR1 is LNHDA and CDR2 is SQIVND (reference sequence). CDR3 protein: CASSLGIGTDTQYF. As DNA, the CDR3 is TGTGCCAGTAGTCTGGGAATCGGTACAGATACGCAGTATTTT. Looking up the rest from reference TRBV19 and TRBJ2-3 gives the full variable domain: DGGITQSPKYLFRKEGQNVTLSCEQNLNHDAMYWYRQDPGQGLRLIYYSQIVNDFQKGDIAEGYSVSREKKESFPLTVTSAQKNPTAFYLCASSLGIGTDTQYFGPGTRLTVL.

This clonotype has at least ten counts. The chain employs TRBV20-1 and TRBJ2-5; 11 bases match TRBD2. V dropped 7 bases and J dropped 5; count of bases not matched to a gene: 0. The CDR3 length is 11 residues. Germline V gene lookup returns CDR1 DFQATT and CDR2 SNEGSKA (reference sequence). The CDR3 DNA reads as TGCAGTGGGACTAGCGGGGAGACCCAGTACTTC. Amino acids: CSGTSGETQYF.

This clonotype has at least ten counts. The V gene is TRBV5-6, the J gene TRBJ1-2; D unresolved. Germline CDR1 is SGHDT and CDR2 is YYEEEE. V lost 1 base and J lost 5, with 21 bases in between. CDR3 size: 17 residues. The CDR3 sequence: CASSLRFRGNIWYGYTF. The CDR3 bases are TGTGCCAGCAGCTTGCGGTTTCGCGGGAACATCTGGTATGGCTACACCTTC.

The chain recombines TRBV7-6 with TRBJ2-1; D uncertain. V shed 2 bases and J shed 8 bases, with 16 bases lying between them. The germline V gene has CDR1 SGHVS and CDR2 FNYEAQ. The CDR3 runs to 15 residues. CDR3 protein: CASSLIGRPGDEQFF. The DNA for the CDR3 is TGTGCCAGCAGCTTAATTGGGCGGCCTGGGGATGAGCAGTTCTTC.

V and J are TRBV20-1 and TRBJ2-5; TRBD2 matches at 9 bases. Germline assignment: CDR1 DFQATT and CDR2 SNEGSKA (reference sequence). J gave up 2 bases and V 0 bases, and 19 bases lay outside the gene matches. This CDR3 comprises 20 residues. The CDR3 protein is CSARDQGIAGGPWGQETQYF. DNA of the CDR3: TGCAGTGCTAGAGATCAGGGGATCGCGGGAGGGCCCTGGGGACAAGAGACCCAGTACTTC.

This clonotype has only a few counts. J is TRBJ1-2 and V is TRBV10-3, with D perhaps TRBD1 (6 bases). Per the germline V gene, CDR1 is ENHRY and CDR2 is SYGVKD. This CDR3 has 13 amino acids. V lost 10 bases and J 1 base, leaving 13 bases between the germline ends. DNA for the CDR3: TGTGCCAGTCAGGGGAGAGGTAACTATGGCTACACCTTC. Protein product: CASQGRGNYGYTF.

This clonotype was seen repeatedly, ten times or more. CDR3 protein: CASSPGLGGHEQFF. In nucleotides, the CDR3 is TGTGCCAGCAGTCCCGGACTCGGAGGGCATGAGCAGTTCTTC. The chain links TRBV27 to TRBJ2-1; D is possibly TRBD2 (6 bases). The V gene lost 5 bases and the J gene lost 8 bases, with 16 bases spanning the gap. Germline CDR1 is MNHEY and CDR2 is SMNVEV (reference sequence). The CDR3 extends over 14 amino acids.

Here the CDR3 DNA reads TGTGCCAGCAGCAAAGCCCTTGGCAGGACAGGGGAATGGAACACCGGGGAGCTGTTTTTT. This translates into CASSKALGRTGEWNTGELFF. V gene TRBV21-1 combines with J gene TRBJ2-2; the D segment call TRBD1 is taken from the table without a DNA check. TRBV21-1 is assigned pseudogene status. There are 20 residues in the CDR3.